Here is one TCR beta chain with its context. The data were obtained in a study of T cell changes during pregnancy in multiple sclerosis. The table came from immunoSEQ multiplex PCR; TCRdb's copy has only in-frame clones and leaves some out. The sample has 55,000 to 85,000 clones; roughly 92% are singletons. CDR1 is ENHRY and CDR2 is SYGVKD in the germline V gene. CDR3 length: 16 residues. V gave up 2 bases and J gave up 5 bases; unmatched junction bases: 9. The chain employs TRBV10-3 and TRBJ2-1, with 7 bases fitting TRBD1. Specimen: peripheral blood, collected in the second trimester of pregnancy. The receptor comes from a female donor with multiple sclerosis, enrolled in a pregnancy study. The CDR3 region is CAISEGRQGWNNEQFF. In nucleotides, the CDR3 is TGTGCCATCAGTGAGGGGAGACAGGGATGGAACAATGAGCAGTTCTTC.